This entry lists 13 T cell receptor beta chains sequenced from one sample in a study of shared clonotypes between healthy human individuals. Using immunoSEQ multiplex PCR, the repertoire was profiled, and TCRdb retains in-frame clones only, with some absent. The table includes nearly 2 million clones, approximately 95% detected once. The naive CD8 fraction comprised CD45RO-negative cells positively selected for CCR7 and excluded terminally differentiated effector memory CD45RA+ cells. The source material was naive CD8+ T cells sorted from blood. Source of these receptors: a young man in good health.

This chain uses TRBV10-2 with TRBJ2-3; 7 bases are shared with TRBD2. The germline V gene encodes CDR1 WSHSY and CDR2 SAAADI. The junction had 4 bases not matched to a gene; V was cut back by 0 bases and J by 1 base. The CDR3 length is 16 residues. The CDR3 sequence: CASSESLAGRTDTQYF. CDR3 bases: TGCGCCAGCAGTGAGTCGTTAGCGGGTCGCACAGATACGCAGTATTTT.

The rearrangement links TRBV10-2 to TRBJ2-7, with D possibly called TRBD1 or TRBD2 (5 bases each). V shed 6 bases and J shed 2 bases, with 11 bases lying between them. The CDR3 extends over 13 amino acids. Per germline, CDR1 WSHSY and CDR2 SAAADI. The DNA for the CDR3 is TGCGCCAGCAGCGGGGCGGCCGCCTACGAGCAGTACTTC. It specifies CASSGAAAYEQYF.

This CDR3 is CASSEAWTGGDEQFF. The CDR3 DNA reads as TGTGCCAGCAGTGAAGCTTGGACAGGGGGGGATGAGCAGTTCTTC. The chain has TRBV6-1 and TRBJ2-1, with TRBD1 identical over 10 bases. The CDR3 extends over 15 amino acids. CDR1 and CDR2 (germline): MNHNS, SASEGT. The J segment lost 8 bases and the V segment lost 0 bases, leaving 4 bases of the junction unmatched.

The chain recombines TRBV10-2 with TRBJ1-1, with D possibly being TRBD1 (6 bases). In germline, CDR1 is WSHSY, CDR2 SAAADI. V lost 4 bases and J 7 bases, leaving 7 bases between the germline ends. The CDR3 loop spans 11 amino acids. CDR3 DNA sequence: TGCGCCAGCAGTGGGACAGATGAAGCTTTCTTT. Its protein product is CASSGTDEAFF.

The chain recombines TRBV27 with TRBJ2-7; 8 nucleotides line up with TRBD1. CDR1 is MNHEY, CDR2 SMNVEV, per germline (reference sequence). The ends lost 7 bases at V and 5 bases at J; junction bases unmatched: 7. CDR3 length: 13 amino acids. CDR3 coding DNA: TGTGCCAGCAAAACAGGGGGGACGAACGAGCAGTACTTC. Translation gives CASKTGGTNEQYF.

The CDR3 bases are TGTGCCAGCAGCTTAGAACAGGTACTTTACGAGCAGTACTTC. Residues: CASSLEQVLYEQYF. V usage is TRBV13 and J usage is TRBJ2-7, with D perhaps matching TRBD1 (5 bases). V lost 1 base, J lost 4 bases, and 11 bases lay in between. In germline, CDR1 is PRHDT, CDR2 FYEKMQ (reference sequence). The length of the CDR3 is 14 residues.

The chain couples TRBV7-9 to TRBJ2-3; TRBD1 is a possible D gene (5 bases). V was pared by 7 bases and J by 2 bases, with 16 bases between. The CDR3 sequence is 15 residues long. The germline V gene encodes CDR1 SEHNR and CDR2 FQNEAQ (reference sequence). For the CDR3, the DNA is TGTGCCAGCATAGACGAGGCAGGGTACACAGATACGCAGTATTTT. It yields the protein CASIDEAGYTDTQYF.

This clone was counted once. The chain recombines TRBV4-1 with TRBJ2-5, with D perhaps matching TRBD2 (6 bases). Germline loops: CDR1 MGHRA, CDR2 YSYEKL. Trimming cost V 5 bases and J 7 bases, with 17 bases left between them. The CDR3 length is 14 residues. The CDR3: CASSNETSHGTQYF. The CDR3 region has the DNA TGCGCCAGCAGCAATGAAACTAGCCACGGGACCCAGTACTTC.

The gene calls are TRBV27 and TRBJ2-1; 9 positions agree with TRBD1. From germline, CDR1 is MNHEY and CDR2 SMNVEV (reference sequence). V was pared by 9 bases and J by 8 bases, with 20 bases of the junction left unmatched. CDR3 length equals 17 residues. CDR3 amino acids: CASSRGFGTGIMYEQFF. The CDR3 bases are TGTGCCAGTTCACGGGGGTTTGGGACAGGGATTATGTATGAGCAGTTCTTC.

The gene calls are TRBV7-9 and TRBJ1-1; tentative D call: TRBD1 (5 bases). Trimming cost V 6 bases and J 0 bases, with 14 bases left between them. This CDR3 has 15 amino acids. Germline values: CDR1 SEHNR, CDR2 FQNEAQ (reference sequence). CDR3 sequence reads: CASRHTGLMNTEAFF. The CDR3 nucleotides are TGTGCCAGCAGACACACAGGTCTCATGAACACTGAAGCTTTCTTT.

For this clone: Other DNA sequences in the same sample also yield this CDR3. This rearrangement joins TRBV9 to TRBJ1-1; D gene uncertain. The CDR3 is 12 residues long. Per the germline V gene, CDR1 is SGDLS and CDR2 is YYNGEE. Trimming removed 5 bases from V and 0 bases from J, with 5 bases in between. CDR3 nucleotides: TGTGCCAGCAGTTCTATGAACACTGAAGCTTTCTTT. Amino acid sequence: CASSSMNTEAFF.

Of note for this clone: One end of the junction fails to match germline, which may point to a read error. The same CDR3 also results from other DNA sequences found in this sample. The chain links TRBV29-1 to TRBJ2-2; a possible D gene is TRBD1 (5 bases). Germline V gene sequence: CDR1 SQVTM, CDR2 ANQGSEA. This CDR3 spans 13 amino acids. CDR3 residues: CSVEGQNTGELFF. Here the CDR3 DNA reads TGCAGCGTCGAAGGACAAAACACCGGGGAGCTGTTTTTT.

The V call is TRBV7-2, the J call TRBJ1-6; 7 bases are shared with TRBD1. Losses at the gene ends were 3 bases for V and 3 bases for J; bases not matched to a gene: 5. Germline CDR1 is SGHTA and CDR2 is FQGNSA. There are 16 residues in the CDR3. CDR3 sequence reads: CASSLADRFYNSPLHF. Written as DNA, the CDR3 is TGTGCCAGCAGCTTGGCGGACAGGTTCTATAATTCACCCCTCCACTTT.